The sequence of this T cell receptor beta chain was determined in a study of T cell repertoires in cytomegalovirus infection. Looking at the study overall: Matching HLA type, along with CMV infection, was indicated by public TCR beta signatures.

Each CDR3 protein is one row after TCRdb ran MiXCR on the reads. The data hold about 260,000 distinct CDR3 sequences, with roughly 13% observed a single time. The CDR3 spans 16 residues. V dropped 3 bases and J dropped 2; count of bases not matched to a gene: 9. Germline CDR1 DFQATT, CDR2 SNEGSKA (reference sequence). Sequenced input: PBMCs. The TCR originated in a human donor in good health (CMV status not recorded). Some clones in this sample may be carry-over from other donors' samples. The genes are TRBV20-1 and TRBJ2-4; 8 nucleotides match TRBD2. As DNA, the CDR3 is TGCAGTGCTAGGGATCGCGGGGGGCCTACCAAAAACATTCAGTACTTC. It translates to CSARDRGGPTKNIQYF.